Below, 9 T cell receptor beta chains from the same sample are listed, as sequenced in a study of T cell repertoires in cytomegalovirus infection. TCRdb itself ran the reads through MiXCR, one entry per CDR3 protein. The sample records around 530,000 distinct CDR3 sequences, around 27% being singletons. The sample was PBMCs. Source of these receptors: a human donor in good health (CMV status not recorded). Some clones in this sample may be carry-over from other donors' samples.

This clonotype came up many times. The rearrangement joins TRBV7-9 to TRBJ1-2; the D gene is possibly TRBD1 (5 bases). The V end was cut by 0 bases, the J end by 3 bases, with 23 bases between. Germline CDR1 SEHNR, CDR2 FQNEAQ (reference sequence). The CDR3 contains 19 residues. CDR3 sequence reads: CASSLADLAGTRLDYGYTF. CDR3 DNA: TGTGCCAGCAGCTTAGCGGATTTGGCAGGGACCCGGTTGGACTATGGCTACACCTTC. Combining the CDR3 with reference TRBV7-9 and TRBJ1-2 gives the whole variable domain DTGVSQNPRHKITKRGQNVTFRCDPISEHNRLYWYRQTLGQGPEFLTYFQNEAQLEKSRLLSDRFSAERPKGSFSTLEIQRTEQGDSAMYLCASSLADLAGTRLDYGYTFGSGTRLTVV.

This clonotype occurred a few times. The chain carries TRBV6-2 or TRBV6-3 and TRBJ1-2; D is possibly TRBD1 (6 bases). The germline CDR1 and CDR2 sequences are MNHEY and SVGEGT. Between the trimmed V and J ends, which lost 5 bases and 7 bases, there was a span of 11 bases. The CDR3 sequence is 12 residues long. The CDR3 reads CASSEQGIGYTF. CDR3 nucleotide sequence: TGTGCCAGCAGTGAACAGGGAATTGGCTACACCTTC.

CDR3 sequence (DNA): TGTGCCAGCTCACCAGACAGGACAGGGATGTATCGGACCCAGTACTTC. Translation gives CASSPDRTGMYRTQYF. V is TRBV18 and J is TRBJ2-5, with TRBD1 identical over 8 bases. Looked up from germline, CDR1 is KGHSH and CDR2 is LQKENI. V lost 2 bases to trimming and J lost 7 bases; unmatched junction nucleotides: 12. CDR3 size: 16 residues.

The chain has TRBV12-3 or TRBV12-4 and TRBJ1-1, with D unresolved. V was clipped by 4 bases and J by 7 bases, with 13 bases between them. The CDR3 loop spans 13 amino acids. The CDR3 sequence: CASSSNRNREAFF. CDR3 DNA: TGTGCCAGCAGTTCAAACCGCAACCGTGAAGCTTTCTTT.

This clonotype was counted many times. The V and J genes are TRBV7-2 and TRBJ2-3; no clear D. Germline lookup yields CDR1 SGHTA and CDR2 FQGNSA. The CDR3 has 14 residues. With 1 base removed from V and 2 bases from J, the gap between germline ends came to 7 bases. The CDR3 sequence is CASSLGQATDTQYF. CDR3 DNA sequence: TGTGCCAGCAGCTTAGGGCAAGCCACAGATACGCAGTATTTT.

This clonotype was recorded a few times. One end of the junction is discordant with germline, which a read error may explain. J is TRBJ2-7 and V is TRBV7-9; TRBD1 matches 7 bases. The CDR3 runs to 13 residues. Germline CDR1 reads SEHNR; CDR2 reads FQNEAQ (reference sequence). The CDR3 region is CASSLPGTVNFNF. The CDR3 region has the DNA TGTGCCAGCAGCTTACCCGGGACAGTGAATTTCAACTTC.

This clonotype occurred a few times. This may stem from a read error, because a much larger clone lies one nucleotide away. This chain uses TRBV5-6 with TRBJ2-5, with TRBD1 matching over 9 bases. The CDR3 has 13 residues. Trimming took 6 bases from V and 5 from J; bases not matched to a gene: 5. CDR1 is SGHDT and CDR2 is YYEEEE in the germline V gene. CDR3 amino acids: CASNRDREETQYF. The CDR3 DNA is TGTGCCAGCAACCGGGACAGGGAGGAGACCCAGTACTTC. The entire variable domain, with the rest obtained from reference TRBV5-6 and TRBJ2-5, is as follows: DAGVTQSPTHLIKTRGQQVTLRCSPKSGHDTVSWYQQALGQGPQFIFQYYEEEERQRGNFPDRFSGHQFPNYSSELNVNALLLGDSALYLCASNRDREETQYFGPGTRLLVL.

This clonotype was picked up many times. The chain carries TRBV7-2 and TRBJ2-7; TRBD1 matches at 9 bases. The CDR3 consists of 15 residues. With V trimmed by 4 bases and J by 3 bases, 7 bases remained unmatched. The germline V gene encodes CDR1 SGHTA and CDR2 FQGNSA. The CDR3 is CASSSRAGQGYEQYF. The CDR3 coding sequence is TGTGCCAGCAGCTCGAGGGCGGGACAGGGCTACGAGCAGTACTTC.

The gene calls are TRBV4-1 and TRBJ1-1; tentative D call: TRBD1 (5 bases). Germline V gene sequence: CDR1 MGHRA, CDR2 YSYEKL. The length of the CDR3 is 15 residues. Between the trimmed V and J ends, which lost 1 base and 3 bases, there was a span of 12 bases. The DNA of the CDR3 is TGCGCCAGCAGCCAAGCGCAGGGCGGGGACACTGAAGCTTTCTTT. This encodes CASSQAQGGDTEAFF.